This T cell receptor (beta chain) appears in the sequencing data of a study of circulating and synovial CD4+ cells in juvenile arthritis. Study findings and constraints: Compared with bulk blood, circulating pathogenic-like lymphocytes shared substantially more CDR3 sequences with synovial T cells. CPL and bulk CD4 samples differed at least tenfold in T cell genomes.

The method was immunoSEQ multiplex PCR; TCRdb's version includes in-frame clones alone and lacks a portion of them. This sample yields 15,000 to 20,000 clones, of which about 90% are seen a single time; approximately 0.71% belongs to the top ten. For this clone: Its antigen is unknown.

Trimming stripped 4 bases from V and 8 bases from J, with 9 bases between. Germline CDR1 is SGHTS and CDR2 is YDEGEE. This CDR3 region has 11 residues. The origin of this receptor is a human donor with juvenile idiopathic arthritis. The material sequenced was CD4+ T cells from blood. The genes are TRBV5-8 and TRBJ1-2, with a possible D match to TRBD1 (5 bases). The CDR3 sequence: CASSDGGGYTF. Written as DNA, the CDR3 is TGTGCCAGCAGCGACGGGGGGGGCTACACCTTC.